The subject of this entry is one T cell receptor beta chain. Its antigen target is currently unknown. It has no much larger one-base neighbor in the sample; base qualities were not kept. The CDR3 spans 13 residues, from the cysteine through the phenylalanine. Only CDR3 DNA remains: 39 bases, in frame from the first base. CDR1 is given as SEHNR and CDR2 as FQNEAQ, both from the germline V gene (reference sequence). Deletion took 5 bases off V and 8 bases off J, with a span of 10 bases between the germline ends. Whole blood was collected in K2EDTA tubes by collaborating institutions according to the institutions' own protocols. For TCRbeta analysis, collaborator samples were shipped as frozen whole blood, as isolated PBMCs, or as DNA extracted from either sample type. The immunoSEQ Assay, a bias-controlled multiplex PCR, was used to amplify TCRbeta CDR3 regions from genomic DNA. From the authors' description of their analysis: Within the assay, amplification of reference gene primers was used to estimate how many nucleated cells each sample contained. To quantify the absolute abundance of each unique TCRbeta CDR3 rearrangement, sequence reads were collapsed and filtered. Productive Simpson clonality was computed per sample as the square root of Simpson's diversity index over productive rearrangements. The source is immuneACCESS, and TCRdb retained only in-frame sequences with V and J called. Part of the clones is not carried over; for the studies checked, unresolved V genes explain less than half of this, and the remainder is unexplained. V, J and clone size are those of that table, while D and trimming were read from the DNA. The sample contains over 200,000 clones, around four fifths of them found a single time. The top ten hold approximately 8% of the sample.

The data belong to a study of blood T cell repertoires in COVID-19 (dated by TCRdb to 2018 to 2021). Regarding the research as a whole: Samples covering the acute and convalescent phases of COVID-19 were provided by collaborators in the United States, Italy and Spain. Where available, HLA class I and class II types were obtained from metadata supplied by the sample provider rather than from assay-based typing. Samples came from the ongoing ImmuneRACE study (first 160 participants) plus 1,254 subjects from 6 global collaborators. The prospective study material was composed of cDNA or gDNA derived from T cells, B-cell-depleted T cells, or PBMCs. A de-identified subject ID, COVID-19 status, age in years and sex were almost always included in the sample metadata. Subjects who had been exposed to COVID-19, were actively infected with it, or had recovered from it provided the deeply sampled blood TCRbeta repertoires that made up the dataset. The repertoires were made available in a free public database intended to serve as a resource for research on the immune response to SARS-CoV-2. Summary of the overall study and its limitations: How much clinical and demographic metadata was included differed by source and by participant, and the metadata was provided uncurated.

Here the chain combines TRBV7-9 and TRBJ1-6, with a tentative D gene TRBD1 over 6 matching bases. The origin of this receptor is a woman in her forties or fifties with active or convalescent COVID-19. Material for sequencing was peripheral blood. The CDR3 is CASSGQLDSPLHF. DNA sequence: TGTGCCAGCAGCGGACAGCTGGATTCACCCCTCCACTTT.